Here is one T cell receptor beta chain with its context. This sample is part of a study of T cells after yellow fever vaccination. A single record per CDR3 protein comes from TCRdb applying MiXCR to the 5' RACE reads. The sample carries just under 600,000 distinct CDR3 sequences, about 13% recorded once. The V end lost 3 bases, the J end lost 5 bases, and 10 bases lay between the germline ends. The CDR3 runs 14 residues. Germline CDR1 and CDR2: ENHRY and SYGVKD. The material sequenced was PBMCs, taken on the day of the yellow fever booster vaccination. The genes are TRBV10-3 and TRBJ2-2; D is ambiguous. This clonotype was obtained from a man aged 25 to 40 who received the YFV17D yellow fever vaccine. The CDR3 coding sequence is TGTGCCATCAGTGACTCCCCGACAACCGGGGAGCTGTTTTTT. Amino acid sequence: CAISDSPTTGELFF.